A selection of T cell receptor beta chains follows, all from one sample in a study of T cells in Graves' hyperthyroidism and ophthalmopathy. TCRdb recomputed calls from the multiplex PCR reads with MiXCR, one row per CDR3 protein. Of hundreds of thousands of distinct CDR3 sequences listed, approximately 15% are singletons. The specimen was blood. All receptors come from a woman aged 25-40 years with Graves' hyperthyroidism. CDR3s include the opening cysteine and the closing phenylalanine or tryptophan. A D gene is named only where the DNA matches it firmly. Part of the rows lack a size; the others show once, few, many or a class for expanded clones.

NA	TRBV27	TRBJ2-1	NA	TGTGCCAGCAGTCTGTGGGGCGGTGAGCAGTTCTTC	CASSLWGGEQFF
NA	TRBV5-5	TRBJ2-1	NA	TGTGCCAGCAGCTTCATCGTTCCTCTTAGCCTGTCCTTTTCATCTTACAATGAGCAGTTCTTC	CASSFIVPLSLSFSSYNEQFF
NA	TRBV9	TRBJ2-3	NA	TGTGCCAGCAGTTCCGCAGGTGGCACAGATACGCAGTATTTT	CASSSAGGTDTQYF
many	TRBV7-2	TRBJ2-7	NA	TGTGCCAGCAGCAACGGGAGATCGGGTTACGAGCAGTACTTC	CASSNGRSGYEQYF
many	TRBV5-1	TRBJ1-2	TRBD1	TGCGCCAGCAGCTTGGCTGACAGGGGCTATGGCTACACCTTC	CASSLADRGYGYTF
many	TRBV10-2	TRBJ2-5	NA	TGCGCCAGCAGTGTGGGCGGGCTCCAAGAGACCCAGTACTTC	CASSVGGLQETQYF
once	TRBV24-1	TRBJ2-2	NA	TGTGCCACCAGTGATAGGGGGGCGGCCACCGGGGAGCTGTTTTTT	CATSDRGAATGELFF
few	TRBV5-1	TRBJ1-1	TRBD1	TGCGCCAGCAGCCCGGACAGGGAGTACATGAACACTGAAGCTTTCTTT	CASSPDREYMNTEAFF
many	TRBV18	TRBJ2-1	TRBD2	TGTGCCAGCTCCCGGGGGGGAGACAATGAGCAGTTCTTC	CASSRGGDNEQFF
many	TRBV10-3	TRBJ2-3	NA	TGTGCCATCAGTGAGGCGGCAGATACGCAGTATTTT	CAISEAADTQYF
few	TRBV6-1	TRBJ1-3	NA	TGTGCCAGCGGAGCCGAGGGGCTCGGAAACACCATATATTTT	CASGAEGLGNTIYF
many	TRBV2	TRBJ1-1	TRBD1	TGTGCCAGCACAGGGGGACAGTTCCTTCGCCGGAACACTGAAGCTTTCTTT	CASTGGQFLRRNTEAFF
many	TRBV14	TRBJ2-5	NA	TGTGCCAGCACCCCGACCCCTACCCAGTACTTC	CASTPTPTQYF
NA	TRBV30	TRBJ2-1	NA	TGTGCCTGGAGTGTACCTGGAACCTACAATGAGCAGTTCTTC	CAWSVPGTYNEQFF
NA	TRBV29-1	TRBJ2-7	NA	TGCAGCGTTGTCCTTTCTACTGCCTCCTACGAGCAGTACTTC	CSVVLSTASYEQYF
many	TRBV20-1	TRBJ1-6	TRBD1	TGCAGTGCTAGAGTGGGACAGGGATTTTCACCCCTCCACTTT	CSARVGQGFSPLHF
many	TRBV2	TRBJ2-3	TRBD2	TGTGCCAGCTCCCGGGACTACCAAGATACGCAGTATTTT	CASSRDYQDTQYF
few	TRBV7-2	TRBJ2-7	TRBD1	TGTGCCAGCAGCGGAGACAGGGGGCGGGACGAGCAGTACTTC	CASSGDRGRDEQYF
many	TRBV11-2	TRBJ2-4	TRBD2	TGTGCCAGCAGCACTAGGGAGGGAGGAAACATTCAGTACTTC	CASSTREGGNIQYF
many	TRBV20-1	TRBJ1-6	TRBD1	TGCAGTGCTAGAGATGTCAGCGGACAGGGACGTTCACCCCTCCACTTT	CSARDVSGQGRSPLHF
many	TRBV29-1	TRBJ1-2	TRBD1	TGCAGCGTCGATAGACCTTACAGGGGTCCATACACCTTC	CSVDRPYRGPYTF
few	TRBV20-1	TRBJ2-1	NA	TGCAGTGCTAGAGTCCGGGCCCTGAGCTCCTACAATGAGCAGTTCTTC	CSARVRALSSYNEQFF
many	TRBV5-1	TRBJ1-4	NA	TGCGCCAGCAGCTTCGGTGCGGAAGAAAAACTGTTTTTT	CASSFGAEEKLFF
many	TRBV18	TRBJ1-1	NA	TGTGCCAGCTCATCCGACAGGGAAGCTTTCTTT	CASSSDREAFF
NA	TRBV13	TRBJ2-1	NA	TGTGCCAGCAGCTCACCGGCCGAACGAGGCAATGAGCAGTTCTTC	CASSSPAERGNEQFF
NA	TRBV7-2	TRBJ2-1	TRBD1	TGTGCCAGCAGCTCGACAGGGGCCTACAATGAGCAGTTCTTC	CASSSTGAYNEQFF
NA	TRBV20-1	TRBJ2-7	NA	TGCAGTGCTAGAAGCCGATACCCCCAGGCTTACGAGCAGTACTTC	CSARSRYPQAYEQYF
few	TRBV7-3	TRBJ1-5	NA	TGTGCCAGCAGCTCCGGGCCGAATCAGCCCCAGCATTTT	CASSSGPNQPQHF
many	TRBV12-3/TRBV12-4	TRBJ2-5	TRBD2	TGTGCCAGCAGTCGGACTAGCGGGAGCTTCGGAGAGACCCAGTACTTC	CASSRTSGSFGETQYF
few	TRBV5-1	TRBJ2-7	NA	TGCGCCAGCAGCTTGGAGATCAGCTCCTACGAGCAGTACTTC	CASSLEISSYEQYF
NA	TRBV2	TRBJ2-1	NA	TGTGCCAGCAGTGATATCACCGGAGCTAACTATAATGAGCAGTTCTTC	CASSDITGANYNEQFF
many	TRBV30	TRBJ2-1	TRBD2	TGTGCCTGGAGTGTGGGGACTAAGCAGTTCTTC	CAWSVGTKQFF
NA	TRBV7-9	TRBJ2-7	NA	TGTGCCAGCAGCTTAGCGCGACTCGGCTACAAGCAGTACTTC	CASSLARLGYKQYF
many	TRBV6-1	TRBJ1-2	NA	TGTGCCAGCAGCCCTGGGGACCATGGCTACACCTTC	CASSPGDHGYTF
NA	TRBV30	TRBJ2-7	TRBD2	TGTGCCCTTGGACTAGTCTCCGAGCAGTACTTC	CALGLVSEQYF
many	TRBV28	TRBJ2-5	NA	TGTGCCAGCAGCCCACGGGACTTAGCGCGAGAGACCCAGTACTTC	CASSPRDLARETQYF
many	TRBV6-5	TRBJ1-2	TRBD1	TGTGCCAGCAGTTACTCCGACAGGGGTGGTTATGGCTACACCTTC	CASSYSDRGGYGYTF